This T cell receptor (beta chain) appears in the sequencing data of a study of T cells in Graves' hyperthyroidism and ophthalmopathy. Germline V gene sequence: CDR1 MDHEN, CDR2 SYDVKM. The CDR3 runs 13 residues. V was pared by 6 bases and J by 8 bases, with 13 bases between. The investigators amplified TCR beta CDR3 regions from RNA transcripts. A first-round RT-PCR of the TCR CDR3 used the HTBI primer set. TCRdb re-analysed the multiplex PCR reads in MiXCR, keeping a single row per CDR3 protein. The sample includes roughly 500,000 distinct CDR3 sequences, around 42% seen only once; the top ten take 19%.

The genes are TRBV28 and TRBJ1-4; no clear D gene. Sequencing was carried out using peripheral blood or thyroid tissue (not recorded which). The TCR comes from an adult woman with Graves' disease, either hyperthyroidism or ophthalmopathy (not recorded which). The CDR3 here is CASRPRVSEKLFF. DNA of the CDR3: TGTGCCAGCAGGCCCCGGGTCAGCGAAAAACTGTTTTTT.